This entry lists 25 T cell receptor beta chains sequenced from one sample in a study of neoadjuvant anti-PD-1 for oral cavity cancer. Repertoires were generated with immunoSEQ multiplex PCR, while TCRdb's copy carries only in-frame clones and drops some. The data show about 14,000 clones, with about 68% seen just once and 2.5% to 3% held by the top ten. The material sequenced was PBMCs, taken before nivolumab (anti-PD-1) treatment. The origin of the receptors is a person aged 35-79 years with oral cavity squamous cell carcinoma.

V gene TRBV27 combines with J gene TRBJ2-5; maybe TRBD1 (6 bases). The CDR3 is made up of 15 amino acids. V was trimmed by 5 bases and J by 2 bases, leaving 15 bases between them. CDR1 and CDR2 (germline): MNHEY, SMNVEV (reference sequence). In DNA, the CDR3 is TGTGCCAGCAGTCTAAATCGACAGGCTCAAGAGACCCAGTACTTC. It is translated as CASSLNRQAQETQYF.

CDR3 sequence (DNA): TGTGCCAGCAGCCAAGCTACTAGCGGGGGGGTGGATGAGCAGTTCTTC. It codes for CASSQATSGGVDEQFF. J is TRBJ2-1 and V is TRBV4-2, with TRBD2 matching 13 bases. The CDR3 is 16 residues long. Germline assignment: CDR1 LGHNA and CDR2 YNFKEQ. With V trimmed by 1 base and J by 8 bases, 5 bases remained unmatched.

The count of this clone is one. The chain employs TRBV11-3 and TRBJ2-5; no reliable D call. This CDR3 has 15 amino acids. Trimming left V 0 bases short and J 3 bases short, with 11 bases between. Germline V gene sequence: CDR1 SGHNT, CDR2 YENEEA. CDR3 nucleotides: TGTGCCAGCAGCTTAGATCTAGGACGGGAAGAGACCCAGTACTTC. Translating gives CASSLDLGREETQYF.

V gene TRBV6-6 combines with J gene TRBJ1-1; D remains unclear. Trimming pared 8 bases from V and 3 bases from J, leaving 22 bases between. This CDR3 contains 16 residues. Germline CDR1 MNHNY, CDR2 SVGAGI (reference sequence). This CDR3 reads CASWGRTVSTDTEAFF. The CDR3 DNA sequence: TGTGCCAGCTGGGGTCGAACGGTCTCAACGGACACTGAAGCTTTCTTT.

The chain employs TRBV9 and TRBJ2-1; 12 bases match TRBD2. Trimming at V came to 4 bases and at J to 9 bases, leaving 11 bases not matched to a gene. The germline CDR1 and CDR2 sequences are SGDLS and YYNGEE. This CDR3 has 16 residues. The DNA for the CDR3 is TGTGCCAGCAGCCCCCTGGTGACTAGCGGGAGCGGTGAGCAGTTCTTC. Translating it yields CASSPLVTSGSGEQFF.

This chain uses TRBV5-1 with TRBJ2-1; perhaps TRBD1 as D (6 bases). Germline V gene sequence: CDR1 SGHRS, CDR2 YFSETQ. V was cut by 4 bases and J by 10 bases, with 18 bases left in between. The length of the CDR3 is 14 residues. The chain's CDR3 is CASSRNSGAREQFF. The CDR3 DNA reads TGCGCCAGCAGCAGGAACTCAGGGGCACGGGAGCAGTTCTTC. Combining the CDR3 with reference TRBV5-1 and TRBJ2-1 gives the whole variable domain KAGVTQTPRYLIKTRGQQVTLSCSPISGHRSVSWYQQTPGQGLQFLFEYFSETQRNKGNFPGRFSGRQFSNSRSEMNVSTLELGDSALYLCASSRNSGAREQFFGPGTRLTVL.

This clone occurred a few times. This chain links TRBV2 with TRBJ2-1; D may match TRBD1 or TRBD2 (5 bases each). Germline CDR1 and CDR2: SNHLY and FYNNEI. CDR3 length: 12 residues. V lost 3 bases and J 7 bases, leaving 7 bases between the germline ends. This CDR3 is CASSDGANEQFF. The CDR3 DNA reads as TGTGCCAGCAGTGACGGGGCAAATGAGCAGTTCTTC.

This clone has more than one count but fewer than ten. The V call is TRBV21-1, the J call TRBJ1-3. TRBV21-1 is classified as a pseudogene. This CDR3 region has 14 residues. CDR3 bases: TGTGCCAGCAGCAAAGGGGACGCTGGAAACACCATATATTTT. It specifies CASSKGDAGNTIYF.

J is TRBJ1-1 and V is TRBV2; D not certain. This CDR3 is 10 amino acids long. The germline CDR1 and CDR2 sequences are SNHLY and FYNNEI. The V end lost 11 bases, the J end lost 1 base, and 5 bases lay between the germline ends. The CDR3, as DNA: TGTGCCGCGGGGAACACTGAAGCTTTCTTT. Amino acids: CAAGNTEAFF. Full variable domain (missing parts from reference TRBV2 and TRBJ1-1): EPEVTQTPSHQVTQMGQEVILRCVPISNHLYFYWYRQILGQKVEFLVSFYNNEISEKSEIFDDQFSVERPDGSNFTLKIRSTKLEDSAMYFCAAGNTEAFFGQGTRLTVV.

The J gene is TRBJ2-3, the V gene TRBV15, with 9 bases that match TRBD1. V lost 4 bases, J lost 2 bases, and 4 bases stayed unmatched. CDR1 is LNHNV and CDR2 is YYDKDF in the germline V gene (reference sequence). The CDR3 runs to 15 residues. CDR3 in DNA: TGTGCCACCAGCAATGACAGGGGGAACACAGATACGCAGTATTTT. Protein: CATSNDRGNTDTQYF.

The chain uses TRBV13 and TRBJ1-2; D is possibly TRBD1 (6 bases). Germline loops: CDR1 PRHDT, CDR2 FYEKMQ (reference sequence). The length of the CDR3 is 14 residues. V lost 0 bases and J 4 bases, leaving 9 bases between the germline ends. The CDR3 DNA reads as TGTGCCAGCAGCTTAGGGACAGGTTCCTATGGCTACACCTTC. Encoded protein: CASSLGTGSYGYTF.

With regard to this clone: At one end, the junction sequence differs from germline, possibly due to a read error. The chain links TRBV4-1 to TRBJ2-7, with D possibly TRBD1 on 5 matching bases. The CDR3 length is 14 residues. The germline V gene has CDR1 MGHRA and CDR2 YSYEKL. The CDR3 loop reads CASSQGQRSSEQYF. The CDR3 DNA follows: TGCGCCAGCAGCCAAGGACAGAGATCCTCCGAGCAGTACTTC.

V and J are TRBV30 and TRBJ1-5; D possibly corresponds to TRBD1 (6 bases). The CDR3 covers 14 residues. V was shortened by 2 bases and J by 3 bases, with 11 bases between the two germline ends. Germline values: CDR1 GTSNPN, CDR2 SVGIG (reference sequence). The CDR3 nucleotides are TGTGCCTGGAGTTCCGGGACAATCAATCAGCCCCAGCATTTT. Residues: CAWSSGTINQPQHF.

This clone was detected a few times. This rearrangement joins TRBV5-6 to TRBJ1-1; D gene unclear. V lost 0 bases, J lost 1 base, and 4 bases lay in between. CDR3 length equals 13 residues. Germline values: CDR1 SGHDT, CDR2 YYEEEE. The CDR3 coding sequence is TGTGCCAGCAGCTTGGTCCCGAACACTGAAGCTTTCTTT. Protein: CASSLVPNTEAFF.

This clone was detected only once. The chain couples TRBV19 to TRBJ2-3; 7 nucleotides align to TRBD1. The J segment lost 0 bases and the V segment lost 6 bases, leaving 6 bases of the junction unmatched. CDR3 size: 15 residues. CDR1 is LNHDA and CDR2 is SQIVND in the germline V gene (reference sequence). The CDR3 nucleotides read TGTGCCAGTAGGGGACAGATATCCAGCACAGATACGCAGTATTTT. This sequence encodes CASRGQISSTDTQYF.

The gene calls are TRBV7-2 and TRBJ1-1; perhaps TRBD1 as D (6 bases). The CDR3 is 15 amino acids. The germline CDR1 and CDR2 sequences are SGHTA and FQGNSA. V lost 4 bases, J lost 2 bases, and 14 bases lay in between. The CDR3 coding sequence is TGTGCCAGCAGCTCGGAGGGGGGATCCAACACTGAAGCTTTCTTT. It encodes CASSSEGGSNTEAFF.

The chain is built from TRBV2 and TRBJ1-5; 7 nucleotides agree with TRBD1. The CDR3 is 13 amino acids. V was pared by 6 bases and J by 3 bases, with 2 bases of the junction left unmatched. Germline V gene lookup returns CDR1 SNHLY and CDR2 FYNNEI. For the CDR3, the DNA is TGTGCCAGCAGGGGACAGATCAATCAGCCCCAGCATTTT. It translates to CASRGQINQPQHF.

The chain combines TRBV30 with TRBJ1-3, with D uncertain. The length of the CDR3 is 13 residues. V gave up 2 bases and J gave up 0 bases, with 5 bases separating them. Germline assignment: CDR1 GTSNPN and CDR2 SVGIG (reference sequence). CDR3 in DNA: TGTGCCTGGAGTAGTCACTCTGGAAACACCATATATTTT. It encodes CAWSSHSGNTIYF.

The rearrangement uses TRBV10-3 and TRBJ1-1; TRBD1 might be the D (5 bases). Looked up from germline, CDR1 is ENHRY and CDR2 is SYGVKD. V was trimmed by 0 bases and J by 4 bases, leaving 9 bases between them. The CDR3 is 14 residues long. CDR3 bases: TGTGCCATCAGTGAGTCCGCGAGGGGCACTGAAGCTTTCTTT. This sequence encodes CAISESARGTEAFF.

CDR3 sequence (DNA): TGTGCCAGCAGCCTACAGGGCTATGGCTACACCTTC. Residues: CASSLQGYGYTF. This chain uses TRBV11-2 with TRBJ1-2, with a weak D call TRBD1 (6 bases). CDR1 is SGHAT, CDR2 FQNNGV, per germline. The CDR3 is 12 amino acids. V was clipped by 5 bases and J by 4 bases, with 8 bases between them.

This clone has only one observation. The chain carries TRBV29-1 and TRBJ1-1, with D possibly being TRBD1 (6 bases). CDR1 is SQVTM and CDR2 is ANQGSEA in the germline V gene. This CDR3 spans 12 amino acids. The ends were cut back, 7 bases at V and 1 base at J, with 10 bases in the middle. The CDR3, as DNA: TGCAGCGGGGGACAAAGGAACACTGAAGCTTTCTTT. Its translation is CSGGQRNTEAFF.

This sequence joins TRBV2 and TRBJ1-1, with D unresolved. There are 17 residues in the CDR3. V was pared by 5 bases and J by 4 bases, with 23 bases between. Germline V CDR1 and CDR2: SNHLY, FYNNEI. The CDR3 here is CASSFPLRDTEVTEAFF. In DNA, the CDR3 is TGTGCCAGCAGTTTTCCCCTACGGGATACAGAAGTCACTGAAGCTTTCTTT.

The chain links TRBV5-5 to TRBJ1-5; TRBD1 is a possible D gene (5 bases). Germline CDR1 is SGHKS and CDR2 is YYEKEE (reference sequence). The CDR3 is 13 residues long. The V and J ends lost 2 bases and 2 bases respectively, with 5 bases between them. DNA of the CDR3: TGTGCCAGCAGCTTCAGGGGCAATCAGCCCCAGCATTTT. Protein sequence: CASSFRGNQPQHF.

The V call is TRBV6-6, the J call TRBJ2-5; no firm D call. The CDR3 runs to 11 residues. Looked up from germline, CDR1 is MNHNY and CDR2 is SVGAGI (reference sequence). V was cut by 2 bases and J by 5 bases, with 3 bases left in between. This CDR3 is CASSYGETQYF. The CDR3 DNA reads TGTGCCAGCAGTTACGGGGAGACCCAGTACTTC.

The chain couples TRBV28 to TRBJ1-2; D is uncertain. The V and J ends lost 4 bases and 8 bases respectively, with 8 bases between them. From germline, CDR1 is MDHEN and CDR2 SYDVKM. This CDR3 region has 11 residues. In DNA form, the CDR3 reads TGTGCCAGCAGTTCTTATTTAGGCTACACCTTC. Protein sequence: CASSSYLGYTF.